Shown below are 2 T cell receptor beta chains from a single sample sequenced in a study of early T cells in non-severe SARS-CoV-2 infection. A single record per CDR3 protein comes from TCRdb applying MiXCR to the 5' RACE reads. The data contain fewer than 85,000 distinct CDR3 sequences, approximately 10% of them seen just once; the ten biggest clones take up about 11%. The material sequenced was whole blood, taken at baseline. Receptors originate from an adult who was a healthcare worker with PCR-confirmed SARS-CoV-2 infection or an uninfected control (not recorded which).

The chain has TRBV12-3 or TRBV12-4 and TRBJ2-5; D is perhaps TRBD2 (7 bases). This CDR3 comprises 15 residues. Trimming shortened V by 6 bases and J by 4 bases, and 18 bases separated the two germline ends. The CDR3 sequence: CASSRGSGGRETQYF. The CDR3 DNA is TGTGCCAGCAGCCGAGGGTCCGGGGGGCGAGAGACCCAGTACTTC.

The chain recombines TRBV6-5 with TRBJ1-1; D gene uncertain. There are 14 residues in the CDR3. V lost 6 bases and J lost 0, with 11 bases in between. In germline, CDR1 is MNHEY, CDR2 SVGAGI. The DNA of the CDR3 is TGTGCCAGCAGATCTCGTTTGATGAACACTGAAGCTTTCTTT. Protein: CASRSRLMNTEAFF.